This T cell receptor beta chain was captured in a study of PD-1 blockade in mismatch repair-deficient tumors. Background on the study: All were previously treated, progressing patients with some twelve mismatch repair-deficient cancer types. Findings of the study overall: Rapid post-treatment expansion, then contraction, generally preceding radiologic response, marked tumor-resident clones.

In the case of this clone: The target antigen is unknown.

Sequenced by immunoSEQ multiplex PCR; TCRdb stores in-frame clones only, minus some. The sample yields under 50,000 clones, roughly 84% seen once. CDR3 length equals 15 residues. CDR1 and CDR2 from the germline V gene are LNHDA and SQIVND (reference sequence). With 3 bases removed from V and 7 bases from J, the gap between germline ends came to 15 bases. The chain is built from TRBV19 and TRBJ1-4, with D possibly TRBD1 on 5 matching bases. This material consisted of PBMCs, taken about 40 weeks after starting pembrolizumab. This TCR came from an adult with mismatch repair-deficient cancer. Written as DNA, the CDR3 is TGTGCCAGTAGTATTGGGCAGGGCATTGCTGAAAAACTGTTTTTT. Protein: CASSIGQGIAEKLFF.